These T cell receptor beta chains were read from a single sample in a study of CD8+CD57+ T cells in acquired aplastic anemia. Each CDR3 protein gets one entry after TCRdb re-called the reads with MiXCR. Here the sample spans roughly 280,000 distinct CDR3 sequences, 50% to 65% being singletons. What was sequenced was sorted CD4+, CD8+, or CD8+CD57+ T cells (not recorded which) from PBMCs. Receptors were obtained from a human donor with aplastic anemia. Each CDR3 is given with its conserved first and last residue. A D gene is named only where the DNA matches it firmly. The listing skips clone size in some rows; elsewhere it reads once, few, many or a size class.

TRBV3-1	NA	TRBJ1-2	many	CASSPGQRDGYTF	TGTGCCAGCAGCCCTGGACAGAGGGATGGCTACACCTTC
TRBV7-3	TRBD2	TRBJ2-3	NA	CASSLPTSGADTQYF	TGTGCCAGCAGCTTACCGACTAGCGGGGCAGATACGCAGTATTTT
TRBV7-2	NA	TRBJ2-2	NA	CASSPQGQAGELFF	TGTGCCAGCAGCCCGCAGGGGCAGGCCGGGGAGCTGTTTTTT
TRBV15	TRBD2	TRBJ2-1	NA	CATSRASGAYNEQFF	TGTGCCACCAGCAGAGCTAGCGGAGCCTACAATGAGCAGTTCTTC
TRBV20-1	TRBD2	TRBJ2-7	NA	CSARSSGSWYNEQYF	TGCAGTGCTCGGAGTAGCGGGAGCTGGTATAACGAGCAGTACTTC
TRBV6-1	NA	TRBJ2-2	NA	CASRPYNNQNTGELFF	TGTGCCAGCAGGCCCTATAACAACCAGAACACCGGGGAGCTGTTTTTT
TRBV18	TRBD2	TRBJ2-5	many	CASSRERGDQETQYF	TGTGCCAGCTCACGAGAGCGGGGGGATCAAGAGACCCAGTACTTC
TRBV5-8	TRBD2	TRBJ2-7	many	CASSLSGGTLKEQYF	TGTGCCAGCAGCTTATCGGGAGGGACCCTTAAGGAGCAGTACTTC
TRBV7-9	NA	TRBJ2-5	NA	CASSRGGAGRQETQYF	TGTGCCAGCAGCCGTGGGGGGGCAGGGAGGCAAGAGACCCAGTACTTC
TRBV9	TRBD1	TRBJ1-2	NA	CASSVDHDRGPRDYTF	TGTGCCAGCAGCGTAGACCATGACAGGGGCCCCAGGGACTACACCTTC
TRBV19	NA	TRBJ1-2	NA	CASSDRGHYGYTF	TGTGCCAGTAGTGACCGGGGCCACTATGGCTACACCTTC
TRBV7-2	TRBD2	TRBJ2-5	NA	CASSLEATSGGKETQYF	TGTGCCAGCAGCTTAGAAGCGACTAGCGGGGGTAAAGAGACCCAGTACTTC
TRBV20-1	NA	TRBJ2-7	few	CSAWGRGVYEQYF	TGCAGTGCCTGGGGAAGGGGTGTCTACGAGCAGTACTTC
TRBV7-9	TRBD1	TRBJ2-2	many	CASSLGQLINTGELFF	TGTGCCAGCAGCTTGGGACAGTTAATAAACACCGGGGAGCTGTTTTTT
TRBV20-1	NA	TRBJ2-2	few	CSARSNTGELFF	TGCAGTGCTAGGTCTAACACCGGGGAGCTGTTTTTT
TRBV5-1	NA	TRBJ2-3	NA	CASSWAGTSTDTQYF	TGCGCCAGCAGCTGGGCGGGTACTAGCACAGATACGCAGTATTTT
TRBV20-1	NA	TRBJ1-4	NA	CSAEDRGENEKLFF	TGCAGTGCCGAGGACAGAGGGGAAAATGAAAAACTGTTTTTT
TRBV20-1	NA	TRBJ1-2	NA	CSASPSLWDYGYTF	TGCAGTGCTAGTCCTTCGCTGTGGGACTATGGCTACACCTTC
TRBV5-6	NA	TRBJ2-7	NA	CASSQLGSYEQYF	TGTGCCAGCAGCCAGTTAGGCTCCTACGAGCAGTACTTC
TRBV12-3/TRBV12-4	TRBD2	TRBJ2-1	NA	CASSLAGETNEQFF	TGTGCCAGCAGCCTAGCGGGGGAAACCAATGAGCAGTTCTTC
TRBV10-3	TRBD2	TRBJ2-3	few	CAIRLAGDTDTQYF	TGTGCCATCAGGCTAGCGGGGGACACAGATACGCAGTATTTT
TRBV7-9	NA	TRBJ1-6	NA	CASSLATYNSPLHF	TGTGCCAGCAGCTTAGCGACCTATAATTCACCCCTCCACTTT
TRBV7-8	NA	TRBJ1-1	NA	CASSQGHRRGTEAFF	TGTGCCAGCAGCCAAGGACACCGAAGAGGGACTGAAGCTTTCTTT
TRBV20-1	TRBD1	TRBJ1-6	few	CSARGQGNEASPLHF	TGCAGTGCTAGGGGACAGGGCAATGAGGCTTCACCCCTCCACTTT
TRBV25-1	NA	TRBJ1-6	NA	CASSERTVYNSPLHF	TGTGCCAGCAGTGAGCGGACAGTTTATAATTCACCCCTCCACTTT
TRBV20-1	TRBD2	TRBJ2-7	NA	CSARDSRGASYEQYF	TGCAGTGCTAGAGACTCGCGGGGGGCCTCCTACGAGCAGTACTTC
TRBV19	TRBD1	TRBJ2-7	NA	CASSIVATGVSYEQYF	TGTGCCAGTAGTATAGTAGCGACAGGGGTCTCCTACGAGCAGTACTTC
TRBV5-1	NA	TRBJ1-6	many	CASSLEVQDTLHF	TGCGCCAGCAGCTTGGAAGTACAGGACACCCTCCACTTT
TRBV7-6	NA	TRBJ2-7	NA	CASSPSNYYEQYF	TGTGCCAGCAGCCCAAGCAATTACTACGAGCAGTACTTC
TRBV12-3/TRBV12-4	TRBD1	TRBJ1-6	many	CASSSTGVGSPLHF	TGTGCCAGCAGCTCTACAGGGGTGGGTTCACCCCTCCACTTT
TRBV20-1	NA	TRBJ2-7	NA	CSARPGQGGYEQYF	TGCAGTGCTAGACCAGGTCAGGGAGGCTACGAGCAGTACTTC
TRBV12-3/TRBV12-4	NA	TRBJ1-4	NA	CASSDGQPNEKLFF	TGTGCCAGCAGTGATGGGCAGCCTAATGAAAAACTGTTTTTT